These T cell receptor beta chains were read from a single sample in a study of T-cell reconstitution after alpha-beta-depleted transplantation in children. TCRdb reprocessed the PCR reads via MiXCR and lists one record per CDR3 protein. The repertoire holds some 240,000 distinct CDR3 sequences, with roughly a tenth as singletons. The sequenced sample was PBMCs from the stem cell graft donor, obtained from the stem cell graft. These receptors all come from a human donor who donated a stem cell graft to a child with SCID. Each CDR3 is given with its conserved first and last residue. Fields, in order: CDR3 protein, CDR3 DNA, clone size, D gene, J gene, V gene. D genes are given only for firm matches. Clone sizes are shown as once, few, many or a size class.

cdr3_aa: CASTPLTARVNSPLHF; cdr3_nt: TGTGCCAGCACTCCTTTGACGGCGCGCGTAAATTCACCCCTCCACTTT; clone_size: many; d_call: .; j_call: TRBJ1-6; v_call: TRBV27
cdr3_aa: CASSLALVGHNEQFF; cdr3_nt: TGTGCCAGCAGCCTTGCTCTTGTGGGCCACAATGAGCAGTTCTTC; clone_size: many; d_call: .; j_call: TRBJ2-1; v_call: TRBV3-1
cdr3_aa: CASSFARATGELFF; cdr3_nt: TGCGCCAGCAGCTTCGCCAGGGCCACCGGGGAGCTGTTTTTT; clone_size: many; d_call: .; j_call: TRBJ2-2; v_call: TRBV5-1
cdr3_aa: CASSLGAANYGYTF; cdr3_nt: TGTGCCAGCAGTTTAGGGGCAGCTAACTATGGCTACACCTTC; clone_size: many; d_call: .; j_call: TRBJ1-2; v_call: TRBV12-3/TRBV12-4
cdr3_aa: CASSILQGYTEAFF; cdr3_nt: TGTGCCAGTAGTATTTTGCAGGGATACACTGAAGCTTTCTTT; clone_size: few; d_call: .; j_call: TRBJ1-1; v_call: TRBV19
cdr3_aa: CAISESRETQYF; cdr3_nt: TGTGCCATCAGTGAGTCGAGGGAGACCCAGTACTTC; clone_size: many; d_call: .; j_call: TRBJ2-5; v_call: TRBV10-3
cdr3_aa: CASSPTSAGREKLFF; cdr3_nt: TGCGCCAGCAGCCCGACGAGTGCAGGACGAGAAAAACTGTTTTTT; clone_size: many; d_call: .; j_call: TRBJ1-4; v_call: TRBV5-1
cdr3_aa: CATSRAPRDINTGELFF; cdr3_nt: TGTGCCACCAGCAGGGCCCCGAGGGACATTAACACCGGGGAGCTGTTTTTT; clone_size: many; d_call: .; j_call: TRBJ2-2; v_call: TRBV15
cdr3_aa: CASSYLAGELFF; cdr3_nt: TGTGCCAGCAGTTACCTCGCCGGGGAGCTGTTTTTT; clone_size: many; d_call: .; j_call: TRBJ2-2; v_call: TRBV6-5
cdr3_aa: CASSSGTFFASYNEQFF; cdr3_nt: TGTGCCAGCAGTTCCGGGACTTTCTTTGCCTCTTACAATGAGCAGTTCTTC; clone_size: many; d_call: .; j_call: TRBJ2-1; v_call: TRBV27